The present T cell receptor (beta chain) was sequenced within a study of T cells in Graves' hyperthyroidism and ophthalmopathy (dated by TCRdb to about 2019). Study-wide context: Peripheral blood was sampled at the time of initial diagnosis, prior to any treatment. A discovery cohort of roughly 100 patients, roughly 40 with Graves' ophthalmopathy and more than 55 with stable Graves' hyperthyroidism, was used to find distinguishing TCR V-J signatures. Prospective prediction of ophthalmopathy was tested in an independent validation cohort consisting of some 20 hyperthyroidism patients and more than 15 patients who later progressed to ophthalmopathy. The 100 discovery patients were divided at random into training and test sets in a 7:3 ratio. The study also compared thyroid tissue and blood T-cell repertoires from more than five Graves' hyperthyroidism patients. Following sampling, methimazole starting at 30 mg daily was given to hyperthyroidism patients, and high-dose intravenous methylprednisolone was given to ophthalmopathy patients. The paper describes TCR Vbeta CDR3 sequencing of 140 or so peripheral blood samples, made up of some 42 ophthalmopathy patients, roughly 72 hyperthyroidism patients and about 17 progressor patients. Results the study describes overall, beyond this receptor: In cross-validation, a model built on a 13 V-J signature told ophthalmopathy apart from stable hyperthyroidism with roughly 87% sensitivity and roughly 81% specificity, and in testing the same model reached 80%/75%. Most expanded thyroid clonotypes (frequency above 0.001) were also detected in blood, a finding suggesting that blood repertoires may reflect thyroid immune responses. Sample size was not statistically predetermined, and investigators were not blinded to group allocation. In validation, the model predicted progression to ophthalmopathy a median of about 5.9 months before onset, with roughly 68% sensitivity and about 72% specificity.

The TCR beta CDR3 regions were amplified from RNA transcripts. For the first round of RT-PCR on the TCR CDR3, the HTBI primer set was used together with the Qiagen OneStep RT-PCR kit. The libraries were constructed in a second round of multiplex PCR and then size-selected and purified. Paired-end sequencing of the libraries was performed with 100 bp reads on an Illumina HiSeq2000. The paper's data handling went like this. SOAPnuke was used to process the raw data, throwing out any read that contained adapters or uncalled bases, had a mean Phred below 15, or lacked an exact constant-primer or identifier match. High-quality paired reads were merged with COPE v1.2.5, and unique nucleotide sequences were defined as clonotypes. MiTCR v1.1 was used to align the clonotypes against IMGT TRBV, TRBD and TRBJ reference segments. Analysis was restricted to V-J combinations with a frequency above 0.0001, which covered 99.2% of repertoires. A TCS score was defined as the ratio between F50 (clonal expansion) and ExV (chaos), using BLOSUM62-based TCRdist between CDR3 peptides within each V-J. Welch's t-statistics and random forest reduced several hundred V-J features to 13, which were used in a naive Bayes classifier (R e1071). In TCRdb, the public reads were trimmed at Q25 with fastp and aligned with MiXCR, with productive beta chains retained. Every distinct CDR3 protein forms one entry, paired with its most common genes and DNA. TCRdb's processing, not the study's, gives the V and J calls here. The sample has 700,000 or so distinct CDR3 sequences on record, about 16% of them singletons. The ten largest clones add up to under 8.5% of the sample.

This clonotype was observed a handful of times. The antigen it binds to is not known. The sample holds no much larger clone one base away, and base qualities are not on file. As encoded in the germline V gene, CDR1 is SGHDT while CDR2 is YYEEEE. The CDR3 goes from the cysteine to the phenylalanine over 14 residues. Kept here is only the CDR3 DNA, which spans 42 bases and is read in frame from base 1. At the junction V is shortened by 4 bases and J by 0 bases, with 10 bases in between. A patient counted as having stable Graves' hyperthyroidism if no progression to ophthalmopathy occurred over 18 months of follow-up. Hyperthyroidism patients were aged 18 to 65 years and newly diagnosed, with disease duration of less than 2 months. Patients with uncontrolled infections, other autoimmune diseases, pregnancy or lactation were excluded. Diagnoses relied on clinical symptoms, serum thyroxine and TRAb, thyroid ultrasound and orbital computed tomography. PBMCs were separated from roughly 10 ml of fresh peripheral blood using Ficoll-Paque density gradient centrifugation. Total RNA was extracted with Trizol reagent, and quality was checked on an Agilent 2100 Bioanalyzer.

The receptor comes from a man aged 18 to 29 with Graves' hyperthyroidism. The rearrangement joined TRBV5-6 to TRBJ2-5; possibly the D gene is TRBD1, per 5 matching bases. Sequenced: blood. For the CDR3, the sequence is CASSGRQYQETQYF. DNA sequence: TGTGCCAGCAGCGGGCGACAGTACCAAGAGACCCAGTACTTC.